In its sample, the clone carrying this T cell receptor beta chain was seen once. Its antigen remains unidentified. Sequencing used immunoSEQ multiplex PCR; TCRdb keeps in-frame clones, though not all of them. The sample lists 100,000 to 120,000 clones, 80% to 95% occurring once. This CDR3 is built from 13 residues. The V gene's germline CDR1 is KGHSH and CDR2 LQKENI. No patient had autoimmune disease or received systemic immunosuppression. The sample is drawn from a study of OX40 agonist ivuxolimab in advanced cancers. Regarding the study as a whole: Expanded clones tended on average to be more numerous among CD8+ T cells than CD4+. Compared with others, partial responders at 0.1-3.0 mg/kg displayed clonal expansion among the lowest. The study observed clonal expansion of CD4+ and CD8+ blood T cells by week 6 at 0.1 to 3.0 mg/kg.

This chain uses TRBV18 with TRBJ2-5; 9 nucleotides line up with TRBD1. The J call may be in error: the DNA end matches TRBJ2-7 better. Sequencing used CD4+ or CD8+ T cells sorted from blood, obtained in a trial of the OX40 agonist ivuxolimab. This TCR was sampled from an adult with an advanced solid tumor such as melanoma, head and neck, liver or kidney cancer. The CDR3 loop is CASSRTGAYEQYF. The CDR3 DNA reads as TGTGCCAGCTCACGGACAGGGGCCTACGAGCAGTACTTC.